This T cell receptor (beta chain) came from a study of blood T cell repertoires in COVID-19. At the level of the study: Sites in the United States, Italy and Spain provided acute and convalescent COVID-19 samples. Sample material is recorded as cDNA or gDNA derived from T cells, B-cell-depleted T cells, or PBMCs.

Study processing details: Amplification from reference gene primers served as the basis for estimated nucleated cell counts. The assay was immunoSEQ multiplex PCR, and TCRdb's table has in-frame clones only and misses some. That table furnishes V, J and clone size, whereas the DNA furnished D and trimming. The sample lists over 85,000 clones, 65% to 90% seen once, with roughly 25% in the top ten. Sequencing used peripheral blood. The TCR sequence derives from a man in his 60s with acute or convalescent COVID-19.

The CDR3 nucleotides read TGTGCCAGCAGTGACTATCCGGGCACCGGGGAGCTGTTTTTT. Translating gives CASSDYPGTGELFF. This rearrangement joins TRBV6-4 to TRBJ2-2; no reliable D call. This CDR3 comprises 14 residues. Between the trimmed V and J ends, which lost 1 base and 4 bases, there was a span of 7 bases. Germline CDR1 reads MRHNA; CDR2 reads SNTAGT.